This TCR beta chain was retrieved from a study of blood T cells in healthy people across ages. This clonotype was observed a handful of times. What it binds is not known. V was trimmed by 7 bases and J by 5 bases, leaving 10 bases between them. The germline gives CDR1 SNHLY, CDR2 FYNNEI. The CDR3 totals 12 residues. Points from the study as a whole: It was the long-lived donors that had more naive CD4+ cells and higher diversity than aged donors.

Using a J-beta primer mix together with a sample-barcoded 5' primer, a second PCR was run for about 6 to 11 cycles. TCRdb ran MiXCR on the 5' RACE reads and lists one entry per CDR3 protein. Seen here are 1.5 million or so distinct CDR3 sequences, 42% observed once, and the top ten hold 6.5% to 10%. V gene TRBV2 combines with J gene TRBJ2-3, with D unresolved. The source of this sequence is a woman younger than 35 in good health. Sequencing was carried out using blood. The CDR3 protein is CASIGYGDTQYF. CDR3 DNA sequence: TGTGCCAGCATAGGGTATGGAGATACGCAGTATTTT.